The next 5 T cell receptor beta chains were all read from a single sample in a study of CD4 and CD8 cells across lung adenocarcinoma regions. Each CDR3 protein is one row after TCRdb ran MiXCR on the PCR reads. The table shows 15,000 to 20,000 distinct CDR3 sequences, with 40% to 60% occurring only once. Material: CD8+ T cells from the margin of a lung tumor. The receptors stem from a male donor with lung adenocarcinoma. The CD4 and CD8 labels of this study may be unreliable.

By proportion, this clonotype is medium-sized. The CDR3 region is CASSVLTSSSTDTQYF. The CDR3 coding sequence is TGTGCCAGCAGTGTCTTAACTAGCAGTAGCACAGATACGCAGTATTTT. The chain couples TRBV6-1 to TRBJ2-3, with D possibly TRBD2 on 6 matching bases. The V gene lost 4 bases and the J gene lost 0 bases, with 14 bases spanning the gap. The length of the CDR3 is 16 residues. From germline, CDR1 is MNHNS and CDR2 SASEGT.

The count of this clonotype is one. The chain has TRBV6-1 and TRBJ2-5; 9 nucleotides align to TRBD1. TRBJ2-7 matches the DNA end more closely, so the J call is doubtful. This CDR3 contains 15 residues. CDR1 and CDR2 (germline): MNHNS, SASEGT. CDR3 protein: CASSQTGTGTYEQYF. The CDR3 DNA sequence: TGTGCCAGCAGTCAAACCGGGACAGGGACCTACGAGCAGTACTTC.

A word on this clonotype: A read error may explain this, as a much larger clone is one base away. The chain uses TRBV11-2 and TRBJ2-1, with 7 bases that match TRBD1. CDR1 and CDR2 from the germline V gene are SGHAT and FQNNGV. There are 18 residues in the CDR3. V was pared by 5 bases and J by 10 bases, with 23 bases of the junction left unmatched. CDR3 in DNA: TGTGCCAGCAGCCCCATCACCCGTAGCAGGGGGAGATTCTACGAGCAGTTCTTC. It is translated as CASSPITRSRGRFYEQFF.

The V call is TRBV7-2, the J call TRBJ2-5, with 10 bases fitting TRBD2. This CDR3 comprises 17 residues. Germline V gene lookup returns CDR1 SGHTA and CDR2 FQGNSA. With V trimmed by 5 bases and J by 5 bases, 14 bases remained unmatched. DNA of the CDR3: TGTGCCAGCAGCCCCCCCGAGATAGCGGGAGGACGGGAGACCCAGTACTTC. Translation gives CASSPPEIAGGRETQYF.

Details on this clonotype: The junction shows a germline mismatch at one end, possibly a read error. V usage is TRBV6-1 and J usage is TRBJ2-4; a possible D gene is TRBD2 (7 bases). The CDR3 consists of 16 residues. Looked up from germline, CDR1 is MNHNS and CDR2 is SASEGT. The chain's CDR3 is CASSEAGPGARNTQYF. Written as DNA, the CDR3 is TGTGCCAGCAGCGAAGCGGGGCCGGGGGCCAGGAACACGCAGTACTTT.